This T cell receptor (beta chain) stems from a study of shared clonotypes between healthy human individuals. Overall study results and limits: Clonotype sharing among donors, it was expected, would be affected by sequencing depth.

This clone has just one count. Antigen: not known. V lost 5 bases, J lost 4 bases, and 7 bases stayed unmatched. The CDR3 covers 16 residues. Germline V gene lookup returns CDR1 MDHEN and CDR2 SYDVKM. Once extracted for a subset, genomic DNA was divided evenly among several immunoSEQ plates. Original processing methods: Owing to the provision of junction-only sequences devoid of quality scores by immunoSEQ, filtering differed. Using immunoSEQ multiplex PCR, the repertoire was profiled, and TCRdb retains in-frame clones only, with some absent. The V and J calls and the clone size are those of that table, but D and trimming were determined from the DNA. The sample comprises some 500,000 clones, about 74% of which are singletons, and 9.5% to 15% rests with the top ten.

The rearrangement joins TRBV28 to TRBJ2-1; 11 nucleotides agree with TRBD2. The sample consisted of PBMCs. The TCR was taken from a woman aged 40 to 50 in good health. Some clones in this sample may be carry-over from other donors' samples. As DNA, the CDR3 is TGTGCCAGCAGTATCGGCGGGACTAGCGGTTACAATGAGCAGTTCTTC. Encoded protein: CASSIGGTSGYNEQFF.